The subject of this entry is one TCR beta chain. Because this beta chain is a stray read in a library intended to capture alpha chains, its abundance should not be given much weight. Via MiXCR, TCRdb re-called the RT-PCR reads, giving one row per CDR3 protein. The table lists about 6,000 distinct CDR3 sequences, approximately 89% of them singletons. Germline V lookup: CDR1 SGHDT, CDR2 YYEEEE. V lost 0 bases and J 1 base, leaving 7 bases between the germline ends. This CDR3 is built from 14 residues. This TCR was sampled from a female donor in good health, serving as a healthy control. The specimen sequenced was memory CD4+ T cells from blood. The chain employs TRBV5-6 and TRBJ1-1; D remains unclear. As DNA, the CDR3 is TGTGCCAGCAGCTTGGAATGGGGGAACACTGAAGCTTTCTTT. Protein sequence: CASSLEWGNTEAFF.